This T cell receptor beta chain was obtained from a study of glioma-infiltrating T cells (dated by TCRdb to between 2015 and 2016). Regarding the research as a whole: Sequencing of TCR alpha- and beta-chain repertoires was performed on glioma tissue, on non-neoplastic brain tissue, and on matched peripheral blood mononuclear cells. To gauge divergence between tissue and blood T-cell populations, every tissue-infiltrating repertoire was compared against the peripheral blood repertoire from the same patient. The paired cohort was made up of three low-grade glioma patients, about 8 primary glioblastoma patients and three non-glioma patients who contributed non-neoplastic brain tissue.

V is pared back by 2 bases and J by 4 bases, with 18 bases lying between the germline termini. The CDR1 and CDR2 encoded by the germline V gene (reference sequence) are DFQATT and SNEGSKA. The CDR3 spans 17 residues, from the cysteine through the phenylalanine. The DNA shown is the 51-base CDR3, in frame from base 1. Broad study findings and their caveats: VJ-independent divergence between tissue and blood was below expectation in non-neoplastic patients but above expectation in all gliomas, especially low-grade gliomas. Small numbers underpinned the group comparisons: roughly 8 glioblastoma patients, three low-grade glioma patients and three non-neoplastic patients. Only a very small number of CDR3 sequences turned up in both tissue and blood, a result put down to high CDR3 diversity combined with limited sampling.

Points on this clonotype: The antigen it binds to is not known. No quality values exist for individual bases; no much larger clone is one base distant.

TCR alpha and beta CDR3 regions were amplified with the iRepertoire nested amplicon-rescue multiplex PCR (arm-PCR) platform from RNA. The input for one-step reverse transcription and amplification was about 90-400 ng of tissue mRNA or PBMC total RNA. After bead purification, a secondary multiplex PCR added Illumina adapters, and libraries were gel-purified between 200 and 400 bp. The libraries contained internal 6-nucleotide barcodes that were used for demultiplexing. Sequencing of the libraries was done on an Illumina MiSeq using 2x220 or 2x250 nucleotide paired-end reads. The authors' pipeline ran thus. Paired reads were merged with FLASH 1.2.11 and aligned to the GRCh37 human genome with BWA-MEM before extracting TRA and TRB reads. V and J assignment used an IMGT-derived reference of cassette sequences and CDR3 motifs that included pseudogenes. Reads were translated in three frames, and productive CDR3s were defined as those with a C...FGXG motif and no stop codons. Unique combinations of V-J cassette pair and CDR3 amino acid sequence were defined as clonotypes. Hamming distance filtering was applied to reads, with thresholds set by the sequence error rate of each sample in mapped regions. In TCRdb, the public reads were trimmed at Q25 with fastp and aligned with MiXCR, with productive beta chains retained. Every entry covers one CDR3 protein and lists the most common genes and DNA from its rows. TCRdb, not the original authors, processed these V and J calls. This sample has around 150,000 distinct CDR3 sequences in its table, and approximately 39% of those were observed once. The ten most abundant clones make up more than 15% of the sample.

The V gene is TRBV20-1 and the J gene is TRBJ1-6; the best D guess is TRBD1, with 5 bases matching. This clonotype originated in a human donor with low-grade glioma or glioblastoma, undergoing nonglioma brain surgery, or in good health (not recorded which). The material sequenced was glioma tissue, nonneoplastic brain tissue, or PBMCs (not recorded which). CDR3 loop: CSARPRLPGSYNSPLHF. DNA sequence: TGCAGTGCTAGACCCCGTCTCCCAGGGTCATATAATTCACCCCTCCACTTT.